A selection of T cell receptor beta chains follows, all from one sample in a study of regulatory T cells in long-lasting Graves disease. From the multiplex PCR reads, TCRdb called clonotypes with MiXCR, one entry per CDR3 protein. The sample includes a few hundred thousand distinct CDR3 sequences, about 25% of them seen just once. The source material was peripheral blood mononuclear cells (PBMCs), sampled when the disease was refractory, from a patient treated with antithyroid drugs. The receptors originated from a female donor with Graves disease. Both conserved end residues are part of each CDR3. A D gene is named only where the DNA matches it firmly. Size tells how often a clone was seen (once, few, many) or the class of an expanded clone, and some rows leave it out.

j_call: TRBJ2-7
v_call: TRBV5-1
d_call: TRBD1
clone_size: many
cdr3_aa: CASSLVGDSYEQYF
cdr3_nt: TGCGCCAGCAGCTTGGTAGGGGACAGCTACGAGCAGTACTTC

j_call: TRBJ1-3
v_call: TRBV6-5
d_call: -
clone_size: -
cdr3_aa: CASSSSQGSPYSGNTIYF
cdr3_nt: TGTGCCAGCAGTTCCTCGCAGGGTTCTCCATACTCTGGAAACACCATATATTTT

j_call: TRBJ1-4
v_call: TRBV28
d_call: -
clone_size: many
cdr3_aa: CASRGEKLFF
cdr3_nt: TGTGCCAGCAGAGGTGAAAAACTGTTTTTT

j_call: TRBJ1-1
v_call: TRBV5-4
d_call: -
clone_size: -
cdr3_aa: CASSSPGLNTEAFF
cdr3_nt: TGTGCCAGCAGCTCTCCCGGATTGAACACTGAAGCTTTCTTT

j_call: TRBJ2-5
v_call: TRBV15
d_call: -
clone_size: -
cdr3_aa: CATSRDWREPPETQYF
cdr3_nt: TGTGCCACCAGCAGAGATTGGAGGGAGCCGCCGGAGACCCAGTACTTC

j_call: TRBJ2-2
v_call: TRBV6-1
d_call: TRBD2
clone_size: few
cdr3_aa: CASILVAGLPGELFF
cdr3_nt: TGTGCCAGCATATTAGTAGCGGGACTGCCCGGGGAGCTGTTTTTT

j_call: TRBJ2-2
v_call: TRBV20-1
d_call: -
clone_size: -
cdr3_aa: CSAGKGGTGELFF
cdr3_nt: TGCAGTGCGGGAAAAGGCGGCACCGGGGAGCTGTTTTTT

j_call: TRBJ1-2
v_call: TRBV19
d_call: -
clone_size: few
cdr3_aa: CASSKGFAGYTF
cdr3_nt: TGTGCCAGTAGTAAGGGGTTCGCAGGCTACACCTTC

j_call: TRBJ2-7
v_call: TRBV7-2
d_call: TRBD1
clone_size: many
cdr3_aa: CASSLTGTGVEQYF
cdr3_nt: TGTGCCAGCAGCTTGACCGGGACAGGGGTTGAGCAGTACTTC

j_call: TRBJ2-2
v_call: TRBV12-3/TRBV12-4
d_call: -
clone_size: few
cdr3_aa: CASSRTGSPGELFF
cdr3_nt: TGTGCCAGCAGTCGGACCGGGTCCCCCGGGGAGCTGTTTTTT

j_call: TRBJ1-4
v_call: TRBV5-1
d_call: -
clone_size: -
cdr3_aa: CASSLTSPATNEKLFF
cdr3_nt: TGCGCCAGCAGCCTAACCTCACCAGCAACTAATGAAAAACTGTTTTTT

j_call: TRBJ2-5
v_call: TRBV29-1
d_call: TRBD1
clone_size: few
cdr3_aa: CSVDFGQEILETQYF
cdr3_nt: TGCAGCGTTGATTTTGGACAGGAGATTCTAGAGACCCAGTACTTC

j_call: TRBJ1-2
v_call: TRBV6-1
d_call: -
clone_size: -
cdr3_aa: CASKEGGVNYGYTF
cdr3_nt: TGTGCCAGCAAAGAAGGCGGAGTGAACTATGGCTACACCTTC

j_call: TRBJ1-5
v_call: TRBV3-1
d_call: -
clone_size: many
cdr3_aa: CASSQGTGASNQPQHF
cdr3_nt: TGTGCCAGCAGCCAAGGAACCGGTGCGAGCAATCAGCCCCAGCATTTT

j_call: TRBJ2-5
v_call: TRBV7-2
d_call: TRBD2
clone_size: many
cdr3_aa: CASSLVGLGLAGGLQETQYF
cdr3_nt: TGTGCCAGCAGCTTAGTGGGTTTGGGACTAGCGGGAGGCCTCCAAGAGACCCAGTACTTC

j_call: TRBJ2-7
v_call: TRBV20-1
d_call: TRBD1
clone_size: -
cdr3_aa: CSAEDRAAYEQYF
cdr3_nt: TGCAGTGCTGAGGACAGGGCTGCGTACGAGCAGTACTTC

j_call: TRBJ1-1
v_call: TRBV7-3
d_call: TRBD1
clone_size: -
cdr3_aa: CASSFDRVDTEAFF
cdr3_nt: TGTGCCAGCAGCTTCGACAGGGTGGACACTGAAGCTTTCTTT

j_call: TRBJ1-1
v_call: TRBV5-6
d_call: -
clone_size: -
cdr3_aa: CASSFWGGTTEAFF
cdr3_nt: TGTGCCAGCAGCTTCTGGGGGGGGACCACTGAAGCTTTCTTT

j_call: TRBJ2-5
v_call: TRBV20-1
d_call: -
clone_size: many
cdr3_aa: CSARGPPVETQYF
cdr3_nt: TGCAGTGCTAGAGGCCCGCCGGTAGAGACCCAGTACTTC

j_call: TRBJ2-7
v_call: TRBV4-2
d_call: TRBD2
clone_size: -
cdr3_aa: CASSQEGLAGGYEQYF
cdr3_nt: TGTGCCAGCAGCCAGGAGGGACTAGCGGGAGGCTACGAGCAGTACTTC

j_call: TRBJ2-5
v_call: TRBV10-3
d_call: -
clone_size: many
cdr3_aa: CAISEGGEKETQYF
cdr3_nt: TGTGCCATCAGTGAGGGTGGAGAAAAAGAGACCCAGTACTTC

j_call: TRBJ1-1
v_call: TRBV7-3
d_call: -
clone_size: -
cdr3_aa: CASSLNAATEAFF
cdr3_nt: TGTGCCAGCAGCTTAAATGCAGCCACTGAAGCTTTCTTT

j_call: TRBJ1-1
v_call: TRBV12-3/TRBV12-4
d_call: -
clone_size: many
cdr3_aa: CASSLQGRTEAFF
cdr3_nt: TGTGCCAGCAGTCTGCAGGGGAGAACTGAAGCTTTCTTT

j_call: TRBJ2-7
v_call: TRBV6-1
d_call: TRBD2
clone_size: few
cdr3_aa: CASTQAGFPYEQYF
cdr3_nt: TGTGCCAGCACCCAAGCGGGATTCCCCTACGAGCAGTACTTC

j_call: TRBJ2-1
v_call: TRBV7-2
d_call: -
clone_size: few
cdr3_aa: CASSLVIQGEQFF
cdr3_nt: TGTGCCAGCAGCTTAGTTATCCAGGGTGAGCAGTTCTTC

j_call: TRBJ1-2
v_call: TRBV20-1
d_call: -
clone_size: many
cdr3_aa: CSATEGGTNYGYTF
cdr3_nt: TGCAGTGCGACAGAGGGGGGCACTAACTATGGCTACACCTTC

j_call: TRBJ2-7
v_call: TRBV2
d_call: -
clone_size: few
cdr3_aa: CASSDLRSFYGQYF
cdr3_nt: TGTGCCAGCAGTGACCTCCGGTCCTTTTACGGGCAGTACTTC

j_call: TRBJ1-4
v_call: TRBV30
d_call: TRBD1
clone_size: -
cdr3_aa: CASSGTGEDEKLFF
cdr3_nt: TGTGCCTCGAGCGGGACAGGGGAGGATGAAAAACTGTTTTTT

j_call: TRBJ2-2
v_call: TRBV2
d_call: -
clone_size: few
cdr3_aa: CASREYAGAGELFF
cdr3_nt: TGTGCCAGCAGGGAATATGCGGGTGCCGGGGAGCTGTTTTTT

j_call: TRBJ1-4
v_call: TRBV30
d_call: -
clone_size: many
cdr3_aa: CAWSHGGYANEKLFF
cdr3_nt: TGTGCCTGGAGCCACGGGGGGTACGCTAATGAAAAACTGTTTTTT

j_call: TRBJ1-1
v_call: TRBV27
d_call: -
clone_size: -
cdr3_aa: CASSPWQEPNTEAFF
cdr3_nt: TGTGCCAGCAGTCCCTGGCAGGAGCCGAACACTGAAGCTTTCTTT

j_call: TRBJ1-1
v_call: TRBV7-3
d_call: -
clone_size: few
cdr3_aa: CASSLASAGTEAFF
cdr3_nt: TGTGCCAGCAGCTTAGCGTCGGCGGGCACTGAAGCTTTCTTT

j_call: TRBJ2-5
v_call: TRBV15
d_call: -
clone_size: few
cdr3_aa: CATSREGTRGFKTQYF
cdr3_nt: TGTGCCACCAGCAGAGAAGGGACTCGGGGGTTTAAGACCCAGTACTTC

j_call: TRBJ2-7
v_call: TRBV28
d_call: TRBD1
clone_size: -
cdr3_aa: CASSLGTGGVNEQYF
cdr3_nt: TGTGCCAGCAGTTTGGGGACAGGGGGCGTGAATGAGCAGTACTTC

j_call: TRBJ2-7
v_call: TRBV7-9
d_call: -
clone_size: few
cdr3_aa: CASSPRGGTYEQYF
cdr3_nt: TGTGCCAGCAGCCCCAGGGGAGGTACCTACGAGCAGTACTTC

j_call: TRBJ2-1
v_call: TRBV7-3
d_call: -
clone_size: few
cdr3_aa: CASSFGTQYNEQFF
cdr3_nt: TGTGCCAGCAGCTTTGGGACTCAGTACAATGAGCAGTTCTTC

j_call: TRBJ2-5
v_call: TRBV29-1
d_call: -
clone_size: many
cdr3_aa: CSVTESHQETQYF
cdr3_nt: TGCAGCGTTACGGAATCCCACCAAGAGACCCAGTACTTC

j_call: TRBJ1-2
v_call: TRBV19
d_call: -
clone_size: few
cdr3_aa: CASNVRHYGYTF
cdr3_nt: TGTGCCAGTAACGTTAGGCACTATGGCTACACCTTC

j_call: TRBJ2-7
v_call: TRBV30
d_call: -
clone_size: -
cdr3_aa: CAWSPSVEQYF
cdr3_nt: TGTGCCTGGAGTCCCTCCGTTGAGCAGTACTTC

j_call: TRBJ1-6
v_call: TRBV3-1
d_call: -
clone_size: few
cdr3_aa: CASSQPTRLQNNSPLHF
cdr3_nt: TGTGCCAGCAGCCAACCCACCCGACTACAAAATAATTCACCCCTCCACTTT

j_call: TRBJ2-5
v_call: TRBV19
d_call: -
clone_size: few
cdr3_aa: CASSTGTSGAQYF
cdr3_nt: TGTGCCAGTAGTACAGGGACCTCGGGGGCCCAGTACTTC

j_call: TRBJ2-5
v_call: TRBV20-1
d_call: -
clone_size: few
cdr3_aa: CSARVGTGKETQYF
cdr3_nt: TGCAGTGCTAGAGTGGGGACCGGGAAGGAGACCCAGTACTTC

j_call: TRBJ2-7
v_call: TRBV7-9
d_call: -
clone_size: many
cdr3_aa: CASSNPLGQGLYEQYF
cdr3_nt: TGTGCCAGCAGCAACCCCCTCGGGCAGGGCCTCTACGAGCAGTACTTC

j_call: TRBJ1-1
v_call: TRBV25-1
d_call: TRBD1
clone_size: few
cdr3_aa: CASSETGVATEAFF
cdr3_nt: TGTGCCAGCAGTGAGACAGGGGTCGCCACTGAAGCTTTCTTT

j_call: TRBJ2-5
v_call: TRBV14
d_call: -
clone_size: few
cdr3_aa: CASSLGRRETQYF
cdr3_nt: TGTGCCAGCAGCCTCGGACGGCGAGAGACCCAGTACTTC

j_call: TRBJ2-5
v_call: TRBV12-3/TRBV12-4
d_call: -
clone_size: -
cdr3_aa: CASTDLETQYF
cdr3_nt: TGTGCCAGCACCGACCTAGAGACCCAGTACTTC

j_call: TRBJ1-5
v_call: TRBV28
d_call: -
clone_size: many
cdr3_aa: CASSPAGKEAQHF
cdr3_nt: TGTGCCAGCAGCCCCGCGGGAAAGGAAGCCCAGCATTTT

j_call: TRBJ2-2
v_call: TRBV2
d_call: TRBD2
clone_size: -
cdr3_aa: CASREGLAGTGELFF
cdr3_nt: TGTGCCAGCAGGGAAGGACTAGCGGGAACCGGGGAGCTGTTTTTT

j_call: TRBJ2-6
v_call: TRBV11-2
d_call: -
clone_size: many
cdr3_aa: CASKRYSSGANVLTF
cdr3_nt: TGTGCCAGCAAAAGGTACAGCTCTGGGGCCAACGTCCTGACTTTC

j_call: TRBJ2-7
v_call: TRBV3-1
d_call: -
clone_size: few
cdr3_aa: CASSQDPSAGREQYF
cdr3_nt: TGTGCCAGCAGCCAAGATCCGAGTGCGGGGAGAGAGCAGTACTTC

j_call: TRBJ1-6
v_call: TRBV12-3/TRBV12-4
d_call: -
clone_size: few
cdr3_aa: CASSLGRDNSPLRF
cdr3_nt: TGTGCCAGCAGTTTAGGGCGAGATAATTCACCCCTCCGCTTT

j_call: TRBJ1-2
v_call: TRBV20-1
d_call: -
clone_size: -
cdr3_aa: CSARGGGGLGGYTF
cdr3_nt: TGCAGTGCTAGAGGGGGGGGCGGGTTAGGAGGCTACACCTTC

j_call: TRBJ2-5
v_call: TRBV3-1
d_call: TRBD2
clone_size: -
cdr3_aa: CASSQDLLAGDLSETQYF
cdr3_nt: TGTGCCAGCAGCCAAGATCTACTAGCGGGAGATCTATCAGAGACCCAGTACTTC